The clone carrying this T cell receptor beta chain was found a few times. Repertoires were generated with immunoSEQ multiplex PCR, while TCRdb's copy carries only in-frame clones and drops some. The sample yields roughly 710,000 clones, over 75% seen once. The entry originates in a study of shared T cell receptors in the human thymus. A further study also used this sample, focusing on human thymus T cells. That study adds: Healthy Finnish infants undergoing corrective surgery for congenital heart defects were the donors. Thymic resections from corrective heart surgery supplied the tissue. What appeared biased in thymic and blood repertoires was the usage of V and J genes. In unrelated individuals, thymic repertoires overlapped highly, according to related research.

Sequencing was done on a sample of thymocytes. This clonotype was sampled from a girl under three years old with a congenital heart defect.

CDR3 residues: CASSLGGDNEKLFF. The DNA of the CDR3 is TGTGCCAGCAGCTTGGGGGGGGATAATGAAAAACTGTTTTTT. This chain connects TRBV5-5 to TRBJ1-4; tentatively, D is TRBD1 (5 bases). The CDR3 extends over 14 amino acids. Trimming removed 0 bases from V and 4 bases from J, with 7 bases in between. CDR1 and CDR2 from the germline V gene are SGHKS and YYEKEE (reference sequence).